These 14 T cell receptor beta chains were sequenced from one sample in a study of T cell repertoires in cytomegalovirus infection. One entry per CDR3 protein, called by TCRdb with MiXCR from the reads. Of about 140,000 distinct CDR3 sequences listed, under 8.5% are singletons. The sequenced material came from PBMCs. All receptors derive from a human donor in good health (CMV status not recorded). Some clones in this sample may be carry-over from other donors' samples.

At least ten counts were recorded for this clonotype. This chain links TRBV20-1 with TRBJ2-3; D is undetermined. The CDR3 loop spans 15 amino acids. CDR1 is DFQATT and CDR2 is SNEGSKA in the germline V gene (reference sequence). The V gene lost 6 bases and the J gene lost 2 bases, with 18 bases spanning the gap. CDR3 sequence reads: CSALGADRFTDTQYF. As DNA, the CDR3 is TGCAGTGCCCTCGGAGCCGATCGGTTCACAGATACGCAGTATTTT.

A few counts support this clonotype. This chain joins TRBV27 and TRBJ1-4; D perhaps matches TRBD1 (5 bases). V lost 1 base and J 8 bases, leaving 14 bases between the germline ends. Germline loops: CDR1 MNHEY, CDR2 SMNVEV (reference sequence). The CDR3 spans 15 residues. The DNA of the CDR3 is TGTGCCAGCAGTTTATTTCGTGACGGGGCGGAAAAACTGTTTTTT. This translates into CASSLFRDGAEKLFF.

The table lists this clonotype with many counts. The V call is TRBV7-6, the J call TRBJ2-3; TRBD2 agrees at 8 bases. The germline CDR1 and CDR2 sequences are SGHVS and FNYEAQ. J lost 2 bases, V lost 7 bases, and 11 bases had no gene match. The CDR3 length is 16 residues. In nucleotides, the CDR3 is TGTGCCAGCACCCCCCGGTCGGGGGGGATCACAGATACGCAGTATTTT. Its protein product is CASTPRSGGITDTQYF.

In this sample, this clonotype turned up many times. V and J are TRBV5-5 and TRBJ2-3, with a possible D match to TRBD1 (5 bases). CDR1 SGHKS and CDR2 YYEKEE come from the germline V gene (reference sequence). CDR3 size: 13 residues. Trimming took 4 bases from V and 3 from J, leaving 9 bases between them. The CDR3 bases are TGTGCCAGCAGCGACTCAGGGACAGATACGCAGTATTTT. Protein sequence: CASSDSGTDTQYF.

This clonotype was detected many times. The chain joins TRBV7-3 to TRBJ2-3; weak D call: TRBD2 (7 bases). There are 16 residues in the CDR3. V was pared by 3 bases and J by 5 bases, with 18 bases between. CDR1 SGHTA and CDR2 FQGTGA come from the germline V gene. The CDR3 DNA follows: TGTGCCAGCAGCTTGAATGGGGGGGGGGCTGGAGATACGCAGTATTTT. It specifies CASSLNGGGAGDTQYF.

This clonotype was counted at least ten times. This rearrangement joins TRBV7-2 to TRBJ1-1; a possible D gene is TRBD1 (5 bases). The CDR3 runs to 13 residues. V dropped 2 bases and J dropped 1 base, with 5 bases sitting between them. Germline CDR1 and CDR2: SGHTA and FQGNSA. The CDR3 sequence: CASSLRGNTEAFF. The CDR3 coding sequence is TGTGCCAGCAGCTTAAGGGGGAACACTGAAGCTTTCTTT.

This clonotype has a count of ten or more. This rearrangement joins TRBV28 to TRBJ2-3; D unclear. Per germline, CDR1 MDHEN and CDR2 SYDVKM. The CDR3 has 16 residues. Trimming left V 1 base short and J 0 bases short, with 11 bases between. The CDR3 here is CASSLLLNPSTDTQYF. The CDR3 DNA is TGTGCCAGCAGTTTATTACTCAATCCTAGCACAGATACGCAGTATTTT.

This clonotype has ten or more counts. The J gene is TRBJ2-4, the V gene TRBV7-2; 7 bases agree with TRBD1. CDR3 length: 18 amino acids. Trimming cost V 5 bases and J 0 bases; bases outside gene matches: 13. Germline V lookup: CDR1 SGHTA, CDR2 FQGNSA. The CDR3 region has the DNA TGTGCCAGCAGCACACCCGGGTCGGGACAGCTAGCCAAAAACATTCAGTACTTC. Translated, it gives CASSTPGSGQLAKNIQYF.

There are many counts of this clonotype. The chain has TRBV7-2 and TRBJ2-3; D unclear. V was trimmed by 3 bases and J by 2 bases, leaving 12 bases between them. CDR1 and CDR2 (germline): SGHTA, FQGNSA. There are 15 residues in the CDR3. DNA of the CDR3: TGTGCCAGCAGCTTTAGTCCCGGGCTCACAGATACGCAGTATTTT. This gives the protein CASSFSPGLTDTQYF.

This clonotype was detected ten times or more. The chain combines TRBV19 with TRBJ2-3; a possible D gene is TRBD1 (6 bases). Germline V gene sequence: CDR1 LNHDA, CDR2 SQIVND (reference sequence). V lost 1 base and J lost 2, with 10 bases in between. The CDR3 has 15 residues. CDR3 protein: CASSIGDTITDTQYF. The CDR3 coding sequence is TGTGCCAGTAGTATAGGGGACACCATCACAGATACGCAGTATTTT.

This clonotype was seen repeatedly, ten times or more. V and J are TRBV7-2 and TRBJ2-1, with 10 bases lining up with TRBD2. Germline lookup yields CDR1 SGHTA and CDR2 FQGNSA. This CDR3 comprises 13 residues. Unmatched junction bases numbered 2, after V lost 9 bases and J lost 3 bases. As DNA, the CDR3 is TGTGCCAGTAGCGGGGGGCTCTACAATGAGCAGTTCTTC. Protein product: CASSGGLYNEQFF.

This clonotype was seen ten or more times. The chain combines TRBV7-3 with TRBJ2-3; 8 positions agree with TRBD2. CDR1 is SGHTA, CDR2 FQGTGA, per germline. This CDR3 region has 16 residues. V lost 0 bases, J lost 0 bases, and 2 bases stayed unmatched. CDR3 sequence reads: CASSLTSGGSTDTQYF. The CDR3 nucleotides are TGTGCCAGCAGCTTAACGAGCGGGGGCAGCACAGATACGCAGTATTTT.

This clonotype occurred a few times. The rearrangement links TRBV7-9 to TRBJ2-1; 10 positions match TRBD1. V shed 2 bases and J 8 bases; nucleotides not matched to a gene: 9. The CDR3 spans 16 residues. Germline V gene sequence: CDR1 SEHNR, CDR2 FQNEAQ (reference sequence). CDR3 sequence (DNA): TGTGCCAGCAGCTTAAGGGGGACAGGGGCGATGGATGAGCAGTTCTTC. Protein sequence: CASSLRGTGAMDEQFF.

The chain recombines TRBV24-1 with TRBJ2-1, with TRBD2 matching over 13 bases. Germline V lookup: CDR1 KGHDR, CDR2 SFDVKD. CDR3 length: 16 residues. J gave up 9 bases and V 0 bases, and 4 bases lay outside the gene matches. The chain's CDR3 is CATSDLRLAGGGEQFF. CDR3 in DNA: TGTGCCACCAGTGATTTGAGACTAGCGGGGGGTGGTGAGCAGTTCTTC.